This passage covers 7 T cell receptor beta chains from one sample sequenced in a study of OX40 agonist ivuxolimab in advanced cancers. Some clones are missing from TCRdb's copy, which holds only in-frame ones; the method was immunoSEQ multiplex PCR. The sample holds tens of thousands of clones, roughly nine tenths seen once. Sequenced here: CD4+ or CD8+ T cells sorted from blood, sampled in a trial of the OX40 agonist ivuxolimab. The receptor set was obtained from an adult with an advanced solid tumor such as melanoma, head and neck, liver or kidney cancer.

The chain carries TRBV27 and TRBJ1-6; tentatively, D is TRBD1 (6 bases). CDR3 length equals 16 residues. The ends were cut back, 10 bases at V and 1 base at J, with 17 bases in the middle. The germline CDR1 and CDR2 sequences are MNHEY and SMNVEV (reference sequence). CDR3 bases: TGTGCCAACTTAAGGCAGGGGAAATCCTATAATTCACCCCTCCACTTT. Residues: CANLRQGKSYNSPLHF.

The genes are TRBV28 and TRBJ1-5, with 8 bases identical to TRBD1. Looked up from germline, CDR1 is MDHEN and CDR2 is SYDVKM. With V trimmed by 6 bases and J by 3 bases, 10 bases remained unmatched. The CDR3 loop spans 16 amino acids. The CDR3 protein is CASRVRTGSLNQPQHF. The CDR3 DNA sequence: TGTGCCAGCAGAGTGCGGACAGGGAGTCTCAATCAGCCCCAGCATTTT.

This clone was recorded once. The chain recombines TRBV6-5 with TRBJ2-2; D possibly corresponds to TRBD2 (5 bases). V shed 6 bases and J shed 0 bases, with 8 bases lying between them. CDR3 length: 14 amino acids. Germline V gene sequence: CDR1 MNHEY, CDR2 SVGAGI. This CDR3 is CASRGLTNTGELFF. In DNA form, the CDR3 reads TGTGCCAGCAGAGGACTGACGAACACCGGGGAGCTGTTTTTT.

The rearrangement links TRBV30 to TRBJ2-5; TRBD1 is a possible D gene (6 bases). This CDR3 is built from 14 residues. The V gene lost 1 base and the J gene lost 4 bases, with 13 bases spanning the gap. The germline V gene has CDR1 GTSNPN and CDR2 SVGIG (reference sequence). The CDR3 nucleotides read TGTGCCTGGAGTGGCCAGGGGTGGGGAGAGACCCAGTACTTC. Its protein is CAWSGQGWGETQYF.

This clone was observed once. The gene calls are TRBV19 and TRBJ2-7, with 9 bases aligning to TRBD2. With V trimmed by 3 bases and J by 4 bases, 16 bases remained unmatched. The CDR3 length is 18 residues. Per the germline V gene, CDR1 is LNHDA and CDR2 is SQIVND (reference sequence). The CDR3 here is CASSIEAGGPVDTYEQYF. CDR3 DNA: TGTGCCAGTAGTATTGAGGCGGGAGGGCCAGTTGATACTTACGAGCAGTACTTC.

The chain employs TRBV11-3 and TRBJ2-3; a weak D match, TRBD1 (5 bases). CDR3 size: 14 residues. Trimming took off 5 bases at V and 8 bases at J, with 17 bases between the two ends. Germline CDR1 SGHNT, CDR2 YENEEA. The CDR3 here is CASSPLPGQCTQYF. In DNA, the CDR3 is TGTGCCAGCAGCCCCCTCCCCGGACAATGTACGCAGTATTTT.

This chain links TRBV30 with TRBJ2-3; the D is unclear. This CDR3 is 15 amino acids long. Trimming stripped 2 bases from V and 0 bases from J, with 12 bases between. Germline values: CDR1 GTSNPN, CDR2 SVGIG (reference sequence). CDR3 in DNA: TGTGCCTGGAGTATATTGGGCACTAGCACAGATACGCAGTATTTT. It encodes CAWSILGTSTDTQYF. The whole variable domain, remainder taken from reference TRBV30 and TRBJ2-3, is SQTIHQWPATLVQPVGSPLSLECTVEGTSNPNLYWYRQAAGRGLQLLFYSVGIGQISSEVPQNLSASRPQDRQFILSSKKLLLSDSGFYLCAWSILGTSTDTQYFGPGTRLTVL.